A selection of T cell receptor beta chains follows, all from one sample in a study of blood T cell repertoires in COVID-19. Method: immunoSEQ multiplex PCR; TCRdb's copy keeps in-frame clones and lacks some. The sample contains some 150,000 clones, 80% to 90% of which appear only once. The material sequenced was peripheral blood. The receptor source for this set is a woman between 40 and 55 years old with acute or convalescent COVID-19. CDR3s include the opening cysteine and the closing phenylalanine or tryptophan. D genes are given only for firm matches. Clone sizes are given selectively: once, few, many, or a class where the clone is expanded.

J gene,V gene,D gene,clone size,CDR3 protein,CDR3 DNA
TRBJ2-5,TRBV3-1/TRBV3-2,TRBD1,-,CASSHSLAGTGGLGETQYF,TGTGCCAGCAGCCACTCCTTAGCCGGGACAGGGGGCCTTGGTGAGACCCAGTACTTC
TRBJ2-1,TRBV3-1/TRBV3-2,TRBD2,-,CASSQLYSGRAHNEQFF,TGTGCCAGCAGCCAACTTTATAGCGGGAGGGCCCACAATGAGCAGTTCTTC
TRBJ2-7,TRBV2,TRBD1,-,CASSETGKHEQYF,TGTGCCAGCAGTGAGACAGGGAAACACGAGCAGTACTTC
TRBJ1-5,TRBV27,TRBD1,-,CASSLLGQGHQPQHF,TGTGCCAGCAGTTTATTAGGACAGGGCCATCAGCCCCAGCATTTT
TRBJ1-6,TRBV6-5,-,-,CASLINNSPLHF,TGTGCCAGCCTTATTAATAATTCACCCCTCCACTTT
TRBJ2-1,TRBV7-8,TRBD1,-,CASSRDRENEQFF,TGTGCCAGCAGCAGGGACAGGGAAAATGAGCAGTTCTTC
TRBJ2-1,TRBV6-2/TRBV6-3,-,-,CASSYSGRGNEQFF,TGTGCCAGCAGTTACTCGGGCCGGGGCAATGAGCAGTTCTTC
TRBJ2-5,TRBV18,-,-,CASHQGSVQETQYF,TGTGCCAGCCACCAGGGGAGCGTCCAAGAGACCCAGTACTTC
TRBJ2-1,TRBV24-1,-,-,CATKRLAGDNEQFF,TGTGCCACCAAGCGTCTTGCGGGTGACAATGAGCAGTTCTTC
TRBJ2-7,TRBV19,TRBD1,-,CASRDDRASYEQYF,TGTGCCAGTAGGGACGACAGGGCCTCCTACGAGCAGTACTTC
TRBJ1-1,TRBV18,-,-,CASSARQSLDTEAFF,TGTGCCAGCTCAGCTCGACAATCACTAGACACTGAAGCTTTCTTT
TRBJ2-1,TRBV27,-,-,CASSFTATRRYNEQFF,TGTGCCAGCAGTTTTACAGCTACCAGGAGGTACAATGAGCAGTTCTTC
TRBJ1-1,TRBV11-3,-,-,CASSYRQENTEAFF,TGTGCCAGCAGCTACCGACAGGAGAACACTGAAGCTTTCTTT
TRBJ2-1,TRBV15,TRBD2,-,CATSRGARDYYNEQFF,TGTGCCACCAGCAGAGGGGCTAGGGACTACTACAATGAGCAGTTCTTC
TRBJ2-3,TRBV4-1,TRBD1,-,CASSGGTGVADTQYF,TGCGCCAGCAGCGGAGGGACAGGGGTGGCAGATACGCAGTATTTT
TRBJ2-7,TRBV19,-,-,CASSISRGLEQYF,TGTGCCAGTAGTATATCTAGAGGCCTCGAGCAGTACTTC
TRBJ2-7,TRBV20-1,-,-,CSASREIYEQYF,TGCAGTGCTAGTCGGGAGATCTACGAGCAGTACTTC
TRBJ2-6,TRBV28,TRBD1,-,CASRIQGASGANVLTF,TGTGCCAGCAGGATCCAGGGGGCGTCTGGGGCCAACGTCCTGACTTTC
TRBJ2-2,TRBV24-1,TRBD1,-,CATSDYGQGTGELFF,TGTGCCACCAGTGATTATGGACAGGGTACCGGGGAGCTGTTTTTT
TRBJ2-1,TRBV9,TRBD2,-,CASSREERESSYNEQFF,TGTGCCAGCAGCCGCGAAGAGCGGGAGAGCTCCTACAATGAGCAGTTCTTC
TRBJ2-3,TRBV27,TRBD2,-,CASSLGTTSGRKDTQYF,TGTGCCAGCAGTTTAGGGACTACTAGCGGGAGGAAGGATACGCAGTATTTT
TRBJ2-1,TRBV3-1/TRBV3-2,-,-,CAVEAAVYNEQFF,TGTGCCGTCGAGGCGGCGGTATACAATGAGCAGTTCTTC
TRBJ1-2,TRBV18,TRBD1,-,CASSPGQGAGYTF,TGTGCCAGCTCACCCGGACAGGGTGCTGGCTACACCTTC
TRBJ1-2,TRBV14,-,-,CASSQAASGGYTF,TGTGCCAGCAGCCAAGCCGCATCCGGTGGCTACACCTTC
TRBJ2-5,TRBV5-5,TRBD1,once,CASRGQGAGKTQYF,TGTGCCAGCAGAGGACAGGGGGCAGGGAAGACCCAGTACTTC
TRBJ2-7,TRBV12-3/TRBV12-4,TRBD2,-,CASSPGGDEQYF,TGTGCCAGCAGTCCCGGGGGGGACGAGCAGTACTTC
TRBJ1-5,TRBV4-1,-,-,CASSQDTTGTNQPQHF,TGCGCCAGCAGCCAAGATACAACGGGTACCAATCAGCCCCAGCATTTT
TRBJ2-7,TRBV6-1,-,-,CASSEVDTYEQYF,TGTGCCAGCAGTGAGGTAGATACCTACGAGCAGTACTTC